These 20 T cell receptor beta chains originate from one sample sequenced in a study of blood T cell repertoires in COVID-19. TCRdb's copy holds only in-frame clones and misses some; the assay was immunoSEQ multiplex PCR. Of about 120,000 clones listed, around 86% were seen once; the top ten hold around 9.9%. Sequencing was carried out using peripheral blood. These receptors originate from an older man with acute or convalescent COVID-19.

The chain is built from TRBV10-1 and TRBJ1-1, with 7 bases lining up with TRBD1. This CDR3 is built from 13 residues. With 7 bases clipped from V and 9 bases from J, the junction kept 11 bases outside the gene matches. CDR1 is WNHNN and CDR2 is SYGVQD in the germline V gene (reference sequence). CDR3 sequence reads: CASTPGGDSQAFF. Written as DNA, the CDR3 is TGCGCCAGCACTCCCGGGGGGGACAGCCAAGCTTTCTTT.

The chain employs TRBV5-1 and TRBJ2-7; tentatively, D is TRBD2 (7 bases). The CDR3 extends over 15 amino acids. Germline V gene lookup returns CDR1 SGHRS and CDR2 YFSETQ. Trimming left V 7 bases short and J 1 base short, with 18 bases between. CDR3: CASSGSGGASYEQYF. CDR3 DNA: TGCGCCAGCTCGGGAAGTGGGGGGGCGTCCTACGAGCAGTACTTC.

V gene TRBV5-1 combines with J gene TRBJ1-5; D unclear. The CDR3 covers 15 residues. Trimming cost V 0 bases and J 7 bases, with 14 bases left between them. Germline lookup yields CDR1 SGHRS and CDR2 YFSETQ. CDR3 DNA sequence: TGCGCCAGCAGCTTGGGGGCAGGTAGTGGGCAGCCCCAGCATTTT. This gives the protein CASSLGAGSGQPQHF.

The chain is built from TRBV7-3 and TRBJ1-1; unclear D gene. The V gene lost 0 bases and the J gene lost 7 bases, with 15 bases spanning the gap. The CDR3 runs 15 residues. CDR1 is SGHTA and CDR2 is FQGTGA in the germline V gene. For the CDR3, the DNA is TGTGCCAGCAGCTTAACACCGGGTTACGCAAATGAAGCTTTCTTT. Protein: CASSLTPGYANEAFF. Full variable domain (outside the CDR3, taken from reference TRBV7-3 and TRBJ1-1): GAGVSQTPSNKVTEKGKYVELRCDPISGHTALYWYRQSLGQGPEFLIYFQGTGAADDSGLPNDRFFAVRPEGSVSTLKIQRTERGDSAVYLCASSLTPGYANEAFFGQGTRLTVV.

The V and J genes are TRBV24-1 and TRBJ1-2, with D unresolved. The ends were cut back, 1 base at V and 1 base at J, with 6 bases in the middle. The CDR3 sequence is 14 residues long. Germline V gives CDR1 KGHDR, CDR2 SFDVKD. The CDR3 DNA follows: TGTGCCACCAGTGATTTCAGTTATAACTATGGCTACACCTTC. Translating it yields CATSDFSYNYGYTF.

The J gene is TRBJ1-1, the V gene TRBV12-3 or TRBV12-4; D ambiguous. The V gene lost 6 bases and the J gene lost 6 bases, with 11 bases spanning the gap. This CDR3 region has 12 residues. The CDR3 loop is CASSLEFAEAFF. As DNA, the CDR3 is TGTGCCAGCAGCCTGGAGTTCGCTGAAGCTTTCTTT.

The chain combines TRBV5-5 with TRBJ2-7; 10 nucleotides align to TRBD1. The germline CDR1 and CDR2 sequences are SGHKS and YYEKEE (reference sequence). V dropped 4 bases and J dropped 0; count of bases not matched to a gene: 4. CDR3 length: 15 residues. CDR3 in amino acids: CASSRDRGISYEQYF. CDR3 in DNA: TGTGCCAGCAGCCGGGACAGGGGTATCTCCTACGAGCAGTACTTC. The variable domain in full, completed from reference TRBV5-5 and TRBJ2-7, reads DAGVTQSPTHLIKTRGQQVTLRCSPISGHKSVSWYQQVLGQGPQFIFQYYEKEERGRGNFPDRFSARQFPNYSSELNVNALLLGDSALYLCASSRDRGISYEQYFGPGTRLTVT.

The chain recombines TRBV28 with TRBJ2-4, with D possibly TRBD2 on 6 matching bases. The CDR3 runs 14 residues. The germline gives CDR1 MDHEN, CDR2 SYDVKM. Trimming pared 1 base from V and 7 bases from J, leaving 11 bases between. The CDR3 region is CASSLSGSGNIQYF. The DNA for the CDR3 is TGTGCCAGCAGTTTATCGGGGAGCGGGAACATTCAGTACTTC.

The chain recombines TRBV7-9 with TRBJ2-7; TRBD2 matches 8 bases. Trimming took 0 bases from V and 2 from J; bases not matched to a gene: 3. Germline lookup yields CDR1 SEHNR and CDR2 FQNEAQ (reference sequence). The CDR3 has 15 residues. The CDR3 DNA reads TGTGCCAGCAGCTTAGCTGGTAGCGGGACCTACGAGCAGTACTTC. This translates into CASSLAGSGTYEQYF.

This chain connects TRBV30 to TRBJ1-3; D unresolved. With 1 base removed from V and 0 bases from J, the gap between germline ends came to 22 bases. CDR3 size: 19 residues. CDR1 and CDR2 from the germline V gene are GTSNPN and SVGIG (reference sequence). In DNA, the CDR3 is TGTGCCTGGAGTGACCGACGGGTCCAGCCACGAATCTCTGGAAACACCATATATTTT. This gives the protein CAWSDRRVQPRISGNTIYF.

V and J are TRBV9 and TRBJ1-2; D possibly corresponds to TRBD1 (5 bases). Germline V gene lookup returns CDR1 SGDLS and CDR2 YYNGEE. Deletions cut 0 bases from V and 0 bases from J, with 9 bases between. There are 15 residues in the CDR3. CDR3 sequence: CASSVEDTANYGYTF. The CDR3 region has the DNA TGTGCCAGCAGCGTAGAGGACACCGCTAACTATGGCTACACCTTC.

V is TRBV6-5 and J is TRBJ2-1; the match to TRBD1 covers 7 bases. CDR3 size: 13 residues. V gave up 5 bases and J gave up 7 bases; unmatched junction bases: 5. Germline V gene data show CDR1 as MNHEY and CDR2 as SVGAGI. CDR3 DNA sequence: TGTGCCAGCAGTCCGACAGGGAGAAATGAGCAGTTCTTC. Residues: CASSPTGRNEQFF.

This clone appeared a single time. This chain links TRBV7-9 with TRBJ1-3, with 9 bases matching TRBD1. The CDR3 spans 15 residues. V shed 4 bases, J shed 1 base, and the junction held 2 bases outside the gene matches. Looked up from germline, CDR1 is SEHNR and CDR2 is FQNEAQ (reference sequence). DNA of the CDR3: TGTGCCAGCAGCTCGACAGGGGGATCTGGAAACACCATATATTTT. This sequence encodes CASSSTGGSGNTIYF. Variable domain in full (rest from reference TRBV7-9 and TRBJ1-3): DTGVSQNPRHKITKRGQNVTFRCDPISEHNRLYWYRQTLGQGPEFLTYFQNEAQLEKSRLLSDRFSAERPKGSFSTLEIQRTEQGDSAMYLCASSSTGGSGNTIYFGEGSWLTVV.

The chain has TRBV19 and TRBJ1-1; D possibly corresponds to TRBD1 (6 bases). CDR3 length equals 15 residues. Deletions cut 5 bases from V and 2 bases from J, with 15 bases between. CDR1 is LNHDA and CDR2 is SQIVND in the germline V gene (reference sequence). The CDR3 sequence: CASSYLKQGNTEAFF. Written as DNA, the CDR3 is TGTGCCAGTAGTTATCTCAAACAGGGAAACACTGAAGCTTTCTTT.

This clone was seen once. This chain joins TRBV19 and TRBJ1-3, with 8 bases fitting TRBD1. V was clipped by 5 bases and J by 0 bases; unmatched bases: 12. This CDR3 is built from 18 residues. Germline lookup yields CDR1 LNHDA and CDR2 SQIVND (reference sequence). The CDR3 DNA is TGTGCCAGTAGTTTGGTGGCAGGGGGCATCTTCTCTGGAAACACCATATATTTT. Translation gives CASSLVAGGIFSGNTIYF.

Here the CDR3 reads CASSLDSVMNTEAFF. The CDR3 bases are TGTGCCAGCAGCCTCGACAGCGTGATGAACACTGAAGCTTTCTTT. V gene TRBV9 combines with J gene TRBJ1-1; the D gene is possibly TRBD1 (5 bases). Germline V CDR1 and CDR2: SGDLS, YYNGEE. The CDR3 extends over 15 amino acids. Between the trimmed V and J ends, which lost 4 bases and 0 bases, there was a span of 13 bases. Combining the CDR3 with reference TRBV9 and TRBJ1-1 gives the whole variable domain DSGVTQTPKHLITATGQRVTLRCSPRSGDLSVYWYQQSLDQGLQFLIQYYNGEERAKGNILERFSAQQFPDLHSELNLSSLELGDSALYFCASSLDSVMNTEAFFGQGTRLTVV.

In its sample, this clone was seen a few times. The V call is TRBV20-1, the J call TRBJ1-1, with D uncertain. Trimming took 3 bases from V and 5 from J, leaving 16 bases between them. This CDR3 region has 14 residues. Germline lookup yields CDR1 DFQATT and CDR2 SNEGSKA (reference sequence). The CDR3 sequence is CSASRSGSLTEAFF. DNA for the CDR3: TGCAGTGCTAGTAGGTCGGGGTCATTGACTGAAGCTTTCTTT.

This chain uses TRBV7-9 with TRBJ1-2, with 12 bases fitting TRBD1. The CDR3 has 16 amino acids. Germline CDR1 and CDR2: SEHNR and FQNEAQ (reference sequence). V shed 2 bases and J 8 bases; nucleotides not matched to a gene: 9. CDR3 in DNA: TGTGCCAGCAGCTTACAGGGGACAGGGGGCCGAAGAGGCTACACCTTC. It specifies CASSLQGTGGRRGYTF. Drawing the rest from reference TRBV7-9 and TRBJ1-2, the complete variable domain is DTGVSQNPRHKITKRGQNVTFRCDPISEHNRLYWYRQTLGQGPEFLTYFQNEAQLEKSRLLSDRFSAERPKGSFSTLEIQRTEQGDSAMYLCASSLQGTGGRRGYTFGSGTRLTVV.

The CDR3 DNA follows: TGTGCCAGCAATCCGCTGATCGGAAACGGACAGGGGGGTAATCAGCCCCAGCATTTT. Amino acid sequence: CASNPLIGNGQGGNQPQHF. V gene TRBV11-3 combines with J gene TRBJ1-5, with TRBD1 matching over 10 bases. The CDR3 runs 19 residues. The J segment lost 4 bases and the V segment lost 7 bases, leaving 19 bases of the junction unmatched. Germline assignment: CDR1 SGHNT and CDR2 YENEEA.

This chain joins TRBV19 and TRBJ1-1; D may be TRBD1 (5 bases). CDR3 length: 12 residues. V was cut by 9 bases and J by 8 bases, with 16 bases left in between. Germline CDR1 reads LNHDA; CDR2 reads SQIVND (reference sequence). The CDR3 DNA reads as TGTGCCAGCTCTGGGGGACTAAGGGAAGCTTTCTTT. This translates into CASSGGLREAFF.